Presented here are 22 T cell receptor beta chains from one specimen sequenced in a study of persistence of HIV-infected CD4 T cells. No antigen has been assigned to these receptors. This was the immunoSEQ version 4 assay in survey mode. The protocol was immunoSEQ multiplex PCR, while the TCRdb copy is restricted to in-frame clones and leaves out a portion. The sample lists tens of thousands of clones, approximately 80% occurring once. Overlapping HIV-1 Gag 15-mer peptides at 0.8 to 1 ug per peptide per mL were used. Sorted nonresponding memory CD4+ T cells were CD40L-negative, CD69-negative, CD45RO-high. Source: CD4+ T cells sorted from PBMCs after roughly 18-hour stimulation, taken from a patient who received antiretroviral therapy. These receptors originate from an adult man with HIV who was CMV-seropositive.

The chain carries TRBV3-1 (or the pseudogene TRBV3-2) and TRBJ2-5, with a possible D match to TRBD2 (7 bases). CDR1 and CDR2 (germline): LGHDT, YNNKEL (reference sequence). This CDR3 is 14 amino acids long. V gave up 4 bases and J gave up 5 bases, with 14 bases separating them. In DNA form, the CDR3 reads TGTGCCAGCAGCCGGGGGGGCAGTAGGGAGACCCAGTACTTC. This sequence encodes CASSRGGSRETQYF.

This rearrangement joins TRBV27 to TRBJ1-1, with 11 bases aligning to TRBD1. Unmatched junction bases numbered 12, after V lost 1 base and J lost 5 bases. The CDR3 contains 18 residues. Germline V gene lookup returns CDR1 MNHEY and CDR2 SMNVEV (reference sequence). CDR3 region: CASSLFPGTGGFRTEAFF. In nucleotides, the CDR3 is TGTGCCAGCAGTTTATTTCCCGGGACAGGGGGATTTCGGACTGAAGCTTTCTTT.

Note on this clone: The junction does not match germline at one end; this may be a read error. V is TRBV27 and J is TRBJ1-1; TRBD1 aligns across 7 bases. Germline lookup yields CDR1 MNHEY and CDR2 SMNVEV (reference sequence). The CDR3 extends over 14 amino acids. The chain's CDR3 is CASRTTGVKTEAFF. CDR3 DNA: TGTGCCAGCAGAACAACAGGGGTGAAGACTGAAGCTTTCTTT.

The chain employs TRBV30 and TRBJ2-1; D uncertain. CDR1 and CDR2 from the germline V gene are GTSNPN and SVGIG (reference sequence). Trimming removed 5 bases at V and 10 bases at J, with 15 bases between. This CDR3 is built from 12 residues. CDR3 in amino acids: CAWADTTYEQFF. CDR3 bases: TGTGCCTGGGCTGACACAACCTACGAGCAGTTCTTC.

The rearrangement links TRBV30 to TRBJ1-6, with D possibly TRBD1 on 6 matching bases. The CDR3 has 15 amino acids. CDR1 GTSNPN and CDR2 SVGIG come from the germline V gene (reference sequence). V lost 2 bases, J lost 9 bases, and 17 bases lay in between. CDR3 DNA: TGTGCCTGGAGTCCCGGGCGGCAGGGGAGTTCACCCCTCCACTTT. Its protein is CAWSPGRQGSSPLHF.

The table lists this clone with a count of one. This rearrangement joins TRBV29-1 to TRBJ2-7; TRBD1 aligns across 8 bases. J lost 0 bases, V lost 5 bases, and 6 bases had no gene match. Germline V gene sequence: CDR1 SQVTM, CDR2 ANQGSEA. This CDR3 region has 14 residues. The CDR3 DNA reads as TGCAGCGTTCTCGGACAGGGCAGCTCCTACGAGCAGTACTTC. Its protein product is CSVLGQGSSYEQYF.

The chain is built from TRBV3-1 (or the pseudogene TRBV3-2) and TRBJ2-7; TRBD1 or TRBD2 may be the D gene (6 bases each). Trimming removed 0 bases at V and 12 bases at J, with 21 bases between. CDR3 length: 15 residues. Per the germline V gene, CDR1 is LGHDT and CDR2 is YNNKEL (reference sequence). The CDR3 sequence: CASSQERLRGARRYF. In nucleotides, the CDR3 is TGTGCCAGCAGCCAAGAAAGGCTTAGGGGGGCCCGGCGGTACTTC.

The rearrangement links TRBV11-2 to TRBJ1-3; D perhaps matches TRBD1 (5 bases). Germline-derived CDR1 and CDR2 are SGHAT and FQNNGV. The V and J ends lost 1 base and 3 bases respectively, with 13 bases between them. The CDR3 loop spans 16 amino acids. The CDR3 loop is CASSLAGAGNGNTIYF. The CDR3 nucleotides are TGTGCCAGCAGCTTAGCTGGAGCAGGGAATGGAAACACCATATATTTT.

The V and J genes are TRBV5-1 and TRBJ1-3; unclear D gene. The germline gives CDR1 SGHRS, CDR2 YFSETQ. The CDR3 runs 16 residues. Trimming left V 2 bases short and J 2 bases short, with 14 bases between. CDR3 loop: CASSFDPQTAGNTIYF. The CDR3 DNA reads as TGCGCCAGCAGCTTTGACCCTCAGACGGCTGGAAACACCATATATTTT.

CDR3 DNA sequence: TGCGCCAGCAACCTAGCGGGAGGATCCTACGAGCAGTACTTC. It encodes CASNLAGGSYEQYF. V is TRBV5-1 and J is TRBJ2-7; 11 bases agree with TRBD2. The germline V gene encodes CDR1 SGHRS and CDR2 YFSETQ. The CDR3 has 14 amino acids. J was trimmed by 1 base and V by 6 bases; bases with no gene match: 3.

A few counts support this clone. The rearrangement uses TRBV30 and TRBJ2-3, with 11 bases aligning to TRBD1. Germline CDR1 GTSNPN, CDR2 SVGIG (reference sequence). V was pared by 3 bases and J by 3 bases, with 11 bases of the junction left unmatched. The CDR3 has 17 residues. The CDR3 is CAWSGHWTGGRTDTQYF. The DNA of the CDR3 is TGTGCCTGGAGCGGCCACTGGACAGGGGGCCGGACAGATACGCAGTATTTT. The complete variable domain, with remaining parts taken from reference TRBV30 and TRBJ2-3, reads SQTIHQWPATLVQPVGSPLSLECTVEGTSNPNLYWYRQAAGRGLQLLFYSVGIGQISSEVPQNLSASRPQDRQFILSSKKLLLSDSGFYLCAWSGHWTGGRTDTQYFGPGTRLTVL.

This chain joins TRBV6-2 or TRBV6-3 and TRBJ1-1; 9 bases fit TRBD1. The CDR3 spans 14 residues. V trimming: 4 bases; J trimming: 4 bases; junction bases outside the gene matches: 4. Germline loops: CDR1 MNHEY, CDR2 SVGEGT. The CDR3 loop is CASSSRQGGTEAFF. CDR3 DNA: TGTGCCAGCAGTTCCCGACAGGGGGGCACTGAAGCTTTCTTT.

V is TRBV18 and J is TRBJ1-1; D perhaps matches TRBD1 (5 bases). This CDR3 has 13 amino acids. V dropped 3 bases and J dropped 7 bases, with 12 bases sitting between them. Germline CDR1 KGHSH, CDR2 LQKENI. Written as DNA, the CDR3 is TGTGCCAGCTCACCGCCGGGGCAAAATGAAGCTTTCTTT. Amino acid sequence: CASSPPGQNEAFF.

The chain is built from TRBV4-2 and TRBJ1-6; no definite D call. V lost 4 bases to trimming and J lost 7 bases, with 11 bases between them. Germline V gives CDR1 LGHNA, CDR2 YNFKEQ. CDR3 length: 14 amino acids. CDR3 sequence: CASSLLGRNSPLHF. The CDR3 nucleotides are TGTGCCAGCAGCCTTTTAGGACGGAATTCACCCCTCCACTTT.

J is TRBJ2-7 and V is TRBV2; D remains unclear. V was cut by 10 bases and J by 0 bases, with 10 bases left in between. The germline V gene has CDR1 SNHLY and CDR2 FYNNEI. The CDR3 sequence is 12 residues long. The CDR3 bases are TGTGCCAACCGGGCCATCTCCTACGAGCAGTACTTC. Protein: CANRAISYEQYF.

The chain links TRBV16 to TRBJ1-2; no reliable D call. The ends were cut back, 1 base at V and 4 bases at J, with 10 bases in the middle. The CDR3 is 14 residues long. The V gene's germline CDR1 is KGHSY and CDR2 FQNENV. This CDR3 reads CASSQLEGGYGYTF. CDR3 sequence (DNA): TGTGCCAGCAGCCAATTGGAGGGCGGCTATGGCTACACCTTC. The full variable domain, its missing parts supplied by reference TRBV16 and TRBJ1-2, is GEEVAQTPKHLVRGEGQKAKLYCAPIKGHSYVFWYQQVLKNEFKFLISFQNENVFDETGMPKERFSAKCLPNSPCSLEIQATKLEDSAVYFCASSQLEGGYGYTFGSGTRLTVV.

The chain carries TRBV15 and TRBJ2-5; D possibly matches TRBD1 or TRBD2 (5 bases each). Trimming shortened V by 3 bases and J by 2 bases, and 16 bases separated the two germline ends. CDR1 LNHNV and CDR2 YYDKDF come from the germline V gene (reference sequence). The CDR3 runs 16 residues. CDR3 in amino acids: CATSSGTGWGQETQYF. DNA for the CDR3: TGTGCCACCAGCAGCGGGACGGGGTGGGGGCAAGAGACCCAGTACTTC. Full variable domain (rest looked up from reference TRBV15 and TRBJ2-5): DAMVIQNPRYQVTQFGKPVTLSCSQTLNHNVMYWYQQKSSQAPKLLFHYYDKDFNNEADTPDNFQSRRPNTSFCFLDIRSPGLGDTAMYLCATSSGTGWGQETQYFGPGTRLLVL.

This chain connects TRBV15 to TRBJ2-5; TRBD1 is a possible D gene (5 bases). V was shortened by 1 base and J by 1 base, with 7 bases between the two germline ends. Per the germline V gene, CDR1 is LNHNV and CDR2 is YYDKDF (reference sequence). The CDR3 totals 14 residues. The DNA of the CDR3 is TGTGCCACCAGCAGAGGACAGAGCCAAGAGACCCAGTACTTC. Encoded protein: CATSRGQSQETQYF.

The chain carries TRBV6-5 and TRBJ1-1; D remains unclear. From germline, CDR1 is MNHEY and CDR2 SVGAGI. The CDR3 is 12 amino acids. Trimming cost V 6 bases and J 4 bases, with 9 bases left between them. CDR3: CASRNGPTEAFF. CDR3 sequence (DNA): TGTGCCAGCAGGAACGGTCCCACTGAAGCTTTCTTT.

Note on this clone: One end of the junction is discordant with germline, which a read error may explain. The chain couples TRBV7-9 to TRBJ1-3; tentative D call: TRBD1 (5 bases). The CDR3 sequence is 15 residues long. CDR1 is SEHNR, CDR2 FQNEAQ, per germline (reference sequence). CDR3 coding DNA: TGTGCCAGCAGTAACCCCAGGGTCTCTGGAAACACTATATATTTT. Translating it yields CASSNPRVSGNTIYF.

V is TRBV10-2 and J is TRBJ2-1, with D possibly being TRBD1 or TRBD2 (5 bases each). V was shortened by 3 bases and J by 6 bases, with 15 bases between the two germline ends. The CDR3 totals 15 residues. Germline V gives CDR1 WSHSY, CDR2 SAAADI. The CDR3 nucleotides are TGCGCCAGCAGTGAACGGAGTGCCGGGGCCAATGAGCAGTTCTTC. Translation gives CASSERSAGANEQFF.

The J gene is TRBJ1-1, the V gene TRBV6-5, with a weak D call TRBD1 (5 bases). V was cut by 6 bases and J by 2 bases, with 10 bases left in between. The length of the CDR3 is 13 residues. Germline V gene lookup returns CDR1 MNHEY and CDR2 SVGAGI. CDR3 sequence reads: CASSRRDNTEAFF. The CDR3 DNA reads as TGTGCCAGCAGCCGCCGGGACAACACTGAAGCTTTCTTT.